A single sample is the source of the 23 T cell receptor beta chains below, sequenced in a study of blood T cells in healthy people across ages. Primers used in a second PCR of roughly 7 to 12 cycles were a sample-barcoded 5' primer and a J-beta primer mix. TCRdb processed the 5' RACE reads anew with MiXCR; each CDR3 protein has one entry. The sample includes 630,000 or so distinct CDR3 sequences, less than 40% of them seen just once. The sample was blood. The receptor source for this set is a woman older than 75 in good health.

This clonotype was picked up many times. The rearrangement joins TRBV12-3 or TRBV12-4 to TRBJ2-4; D may be TRBD2 (6 bases). The V end lost 2 bases, the J end lost 1 base, and 6 bases lay between the germline ends. This CDR3 is 14 amino acids long. CDR3 nucleotides: TGTGCCAGCAGTTTACGGGGGGCCAAAAACATTCAGTACTTC. The encoded protein is CASSLRGAKNIQYF.

The J gene is TRBJ1-1, the V gene TRBV19; the match to TRBD1 covers 9 bases. Losses at the gene ends were 6 bases for V and 4 bases for J; bases not matched to a gene: 12. CDR3 size: 16 residues. Germline CDR1 reads LNHDA; CDR2 reads SQIVND (reference sequence). CDR3 amino acids: CASRGDREILSTEAFF. The CDR3 coding sequence is TGTGCCAGTAGAGGGGACAGGGAGATTTTGAGCACTGAAGCTTTCTTT.

The chain employs TRBV5-6 and TRBJ2-3, with D possibly TRBD2 on 5 matching bases. CDR3 length equals 13 residues. Between the trimmed V and J ends, which lost 5 bases and 9 bases, there was a span of 16 bases. CDR1 is SGHDT, CDR2 YYEEEE, per germline. The CDR3 DNA is TGTGCCAGCAGGTCCGAGCGGTCCGGGACGCAGTATTTT. It specifies CASRSERSGTQYF.

Notes on this clonotype: A read error may be the cause here, since a much bigger clone is one base away. The V and J genes are TRBV6-1 and TRBJ2-5; 9 bases align to TRBD1. The CDR3 consists of 15 residues. Trimming took 3 bases from V and 11 from J; bases not matched to a gene: 13. CDR1 is MNHNS, CDR2 SASEGT, per germline. The CDR3 is CASSDSGTGNNEQYF. CDR3 DNA sequence: TGTGCCAGCAGTGATTCCGGGACAGGGAACAATGAGCAGTACTTC.

V usage is TRBV6-1 and J usage is TRBJ1-1; D remains ambiguous. Trimming left V 1 base short and J 0 bases short, with 9 bases between. The CDR3 covers 15 residues. Germline loops: CDR1 MNHNS, CDR2 SASEGT. The CDR3 here is CASSEGGFMNTEAFF. The CDR3 bases are TGTGCCAGCAGTGAAGGCGGCTTCATGAACACTGAAGCTTTCTTT.

Concerning this clonotype itself: Germline and junction disagree at one end, which may indicate a read error. The chain employs TRBV20-1 and TRBJ1-2; 9 bases match TRBD1. The CDR3 covers 12 residues. Per the germline V gene, CDR1 is DFQATT and CDR2 is SNEGSKA (reference sequence). In nucleotides, the CDR3 is TGCAGGGCTAGACAGGGACAGGGAGGCTACACCTTC. This gives the protein CRARQGQGGYTF.

Remarks on this clonotype: A much larger clone is a single base away; this may be a read error. As the CDR3 is not closed by the conserved phenylalanine or tryptophan, this likely results from a read error. As DNA, the CDR3 is TGCAGTGCTAGGGCTAGCGGAGGTAGTGATACGCAGTATTTG. This sequence encodes CSARASGGSDTQYL. The chain combines TRBV20-1 with TRBJ2-3; 7 nucleotides align to TRBD2. The V gene's germline CDR1 is DFQATT and CDR2 SNEGSKA (reference sequence). Trimming at V came to 3 bases and at J to 6 bases, leaving 9 bases not matched to a gene. This CDR3 has 14 residues.

This clonotype came up a few times. This sequence joins TRBV20-1 and TRBJ1-4; the D gene is possibly TRBD1 (5 bases). Germline V gene data show CDR1 as DFQATT and CDR2 as SNEGSKA (reference sequence). The CDR3 spans 14 residues. Trimming left V 2 bases short and J 5 bases short, with 12 bases between. As DNA, the CDR3 is TGCAGTGCTAGAAGTGGGGCTAGGAATGAAAAACTGTTTTTT. Protein: CSARSGARNEKLFF.

This clonotype was recorded many times. This chain connects TRBV20-1 to TRBJ1-2, with D perhaps TRBD1 (6 bases). The CDR3 covers 16 residues. Germline CDR1 and CDR2: DFQATT and SNEGSKA (reference sequence). The V end lost 1 base, the J end lost 7 bases, and 22 bases lay between the germline ends. In DNA, the CDR3 is TGCAGTGCTAGAGGCCCTGGACAGTCCGTCGGGTTTGGCTACACCTTC. Encoded protein: CSARGPGQSVGFGYTF.

The sample holds many counts of this clonotype. The chain joins TRBV9 to TRBJ2-1; 9 bases agree with TRBD1. The CDR3 runs to 15 residues. Per germline, CDR1 SGDLS and CDR2 YYNGEE. The V segment lost 3 bases and the J segment 2 bases; nucleotides outside the gene matches: 3. The CDR3 region has the DNA TGTGCCAGCAGCGCGGACAGGGGAACCTACAATGAGCAGTTCTTC. Translating gives CASSADRGTYNEQFF.

The rearrangement links TRBV20-1 to TRBJ2-1; no reliable D call. Germline loops: CDR1 DFQATT, CDR2 SNEGSKA (reference sequence). The CDR3 spans 14 residues. Trimming stripped 0 bases from V and 6 bases from J, with 12 bases between. Written as DNA, the CDR3 is TGCAGTGCTAGAGACGTCAGGAGTAGCAATGAGCAGTTCTTC. Its translation is CSARDVRSSNEQFF.

The table lists this clonotype with a few counts. A junction end diverges from the germline sequence, so it may reflect a read error. The rearrangement joins TRBV15 to TRBJ1-5; D uncertain. Germline CDR1 and CDR2: LNHNV and YYDKDF (reference sequence). The CDR3 spans 13 residues. As DNA, the CDR3 is TGTGCCACCAGCAGCCCCCCCAATCAGCCCCGGCATTTT. Residues: CATSSPPNQPRHF.

There are many counts of this clonotype. The chain has TRBV5-1 and TRBJ2-5; no clear D. The CDR3 sequence is 14 residues long. V was shortened by 0 bases and J by 3 bases, with 9 bases between the two germline ends. CDR1 and CDR2 (germline): SGHRS, YFSETQ. The DNA of the CDR3 is TGCGCCAGCAGCTTGGGTGACACAAAAGAGACCCAGTACTTC. This encodes CASSLGDTKETQYF.

This clonotype was seen only a few times. This sequence joins TRBV30 and TRBJ1-2; D is uncertain. This CDR3 region has 13 residues. Trimming removed 0 bases from V and 8 bases from J, with 13 bases in between. Germline V gene sequence: CDR1 GTSNPN, CDR2 SVGIG (reference sequence). The CDR3: CAWSVDNRRGYTF. The DNA for the CDR3 is TGTGCCTGGAGTGTAGACAACCGTAGGGGCTACACCTTC.

Ten or more counts support this clonotype. This chain connects TRBV4-2 to TRBJ2-5, with D perhaps TRBD2 (6 bases). Germline CDR1 reads LGHNA; CDR2 reads YNFKEQ. The germline V and J ends were trimmed by 0 bases and 5 bases, with 10 bases remaining between them. The CDR3 is 14 amino acids. The CDR3 sequence is CASSQDGLAETQYF. DNA for the CDR3: TGTGCCAGCAGCCAAGACGGGCTAGCGGAGACCCAGTACTTC.

This clonotype was picked up many times. The chain carries TRBV12-3 or TRBV12-4 and TRBJ1-4, with D unresolved. The CDR3 is 14 residues long. Between the trimmed V and J ends, which lost 6 bases and 0 bases, there was a span of 8 bases. The CDR3, as DNA: TGTGCCAGCAGGGCGGAAGCAACTAATGAAAAACTGTTTTTT. Translating gives CASRAEATNEKLFF.

This clonotype has a count of ten or more. The chain carries TRBV20-1 and TRBJ2-5; perhaps TRBD2 as D (7 bases). V gave up 5 bases and J gave up 1 base, with 17 bases separating them. This CDR3 contains 15 residues. Germline V gene data show CDR1 as DFQATT and CDR2 as SNEGSKA (reference sequence). For the CDR3, the DNA is TGCAGTGCTGTTCCCCCCGGGGGGCGCCAAGAGACCCAGTACTTC. Translated, it gives CSAVPPGGRQETQYF.

The J gene is TRBJ2-1, the V gene TRBV7-6, with TRBD2 as a possible D gene (6 bases). The length of the CDR3 is 14 residues. Trimming pared 5 bases from V and 8 bases from J, leaving 16 bases between. CDR1 is SGHVS, CDR2 FNYEAQ, per germline. CDR3 sequence: CASSPGETSHEQFF. The CDR3 DNA sequence: TGTGCCAGCAGCCCGGGAGAGACTAGTCATGAGCAGTTCTTC. The full variable domain, its missing parts supplied by reference TRBV7-6 and TRBJ2-1, is GAGVSQSPRYKVTKRGQDVALRCDPISGHVSLYWYRQALGQGPEFLTYFNYEAQQDKSGLPNDRFSAERPEGSISTLTIQRTEQRDSAMYRCASSPGETSHEQFFGPGTRLTVL.

As for this clonotype: A much more abundant neighbour one base away suggests this may be a read error. The rearrangement joins TRBV6-1 to TRBJ2-1; either TRBD1 or TRBD2 may fit D (5 bases each). From germline, CDR1 is MNHNS and CDR2 SASEGT. V gave up 4 bases and J gave up 13 bases, with 20 bases separating them. The CDR3 has 14 residues. The CDR3 DNA follows: TGTGCCAGCAGTGGTACGGTTGGGGGAGAGACCCAGTTCTTC. It encodes CASSGTVGGETQFF.

This chain connects TRBV20-1 to TRBJ2-3; 11 bases match TRBD2. CDR3 length equals 15 residues. V shed 6 bases and J 2 bases; nucleotides not matched to a gene: 7. Germline-derived CDR1 and CDR2 are DFQATT and SNEGSKA (reference sequence). The CDR3 DNA sequence: TGCAGTGCGGCGACTAGCGGGGAGAACACAGATACGCAGTATTTT. This codes for CSAATSGENTDTQYF.

This clonotype has a count of ten or more. The chain couples TRBV7-9 to TRBJ1-5; no clear D gene. Germline CDR1 and CDR2: SEHNR and FQNEAQ (reference sequence). V lost 1 base, J lost 3 bases, and 10 bases lay in between. CDR3 length: 15 amino acids. The CDR3 loop reads CASSLGITANQPQHF. Here the CDR3 DNA reads TGTGCCAGCAGCTTAGGAATAACGGCCAATCAGCCCCAGCATTTT.

The rearrangement links TRBV20-1 to TRBJ2-3; no clear D. Trimming shortened V by 2 bases and J by 2 bases, and 14 bases separated the two germline ends. The CDR3 runs to 15 residues. Germline assignment: CDR1 DFQATT and CDR2 SNEGSKA (reference sequence). The CDR3 bases are TGCAGTGCTAGATATGCTGGGGTTTCCACAGATACGCAGTATTTT. Translated: CSARYAGVSTDTQYF.

In its sample, this clonotype was seen a few times. This chain connects TRBV7-9 to TRBJ1-6; 9 positions agree with TRBD1. Germline V gives CDR1 SEHNR, CDR2 FQNEAQ (reference sequence). With V trimmed by 8 bases and J by 10 bases, 6 bases remained unmatched. This CDR3 comprises 13 residues. DNA for the CDR3: TGTGCCAGCCAGGGACAGGGTCGGTCACCCCTCCACTTT. It codes for CASQGQGRSPLHF.